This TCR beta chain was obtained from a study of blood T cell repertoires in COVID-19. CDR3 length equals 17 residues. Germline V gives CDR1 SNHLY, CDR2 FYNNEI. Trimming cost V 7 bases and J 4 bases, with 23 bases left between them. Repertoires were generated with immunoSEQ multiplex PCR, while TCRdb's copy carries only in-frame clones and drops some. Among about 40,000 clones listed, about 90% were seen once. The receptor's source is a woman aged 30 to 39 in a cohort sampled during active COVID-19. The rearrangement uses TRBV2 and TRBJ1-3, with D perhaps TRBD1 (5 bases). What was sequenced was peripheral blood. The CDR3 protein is CASTREGLYGDGNTIYF. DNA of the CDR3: TGTGCCAGCACCCGGGAGGGGCTTTATGGAGACGGAAACACCATATATTTT.